What follows are 3 T cell receptor beta chains derived from one specimen sequenced in a study of identical twins. TCRdb re-analysed the 5' RACE reads in MiXCR, keeping a single row per CDR3 protein. This table has roughly 1.6 million distinct CDR3 sequences, about 30% appearing once. The material sequenced was cord blood. The receptors were sampled from a newborn girl in good health.

Ten or more counts support this clonotype. This sequence joins TRBV13 and TRBJ2-5; 7 nucleotides match TRBD2. After removal of 5 bases from V and 7 bases from J, the junction contained 4 bases not matched to a gene. Germline assignment: CDR1 PRHDT and CDR2 FYEKMQ (reference sequence). The CDR3 covers 12 residues. DNA of the CDR3: TGTGCCAGCAGCCCACTAGCGTCGACCCAGTACTTC. Residues: CASSPLASTQYF.

This clonotype was recorded a few times. The chain is built from TRBV4-2 and TRBJ2-7, with 7 bases fitting TRBD2. With 4 bases clipped from V and 3 bases from J, the junction kept 9 bases outside the gene matches. There are 15 residues in the CDR3. The germline V gene encodes CDR1 LGHNA and CDR2 YNFKEQ. CDR3 coding DNA: TGTGCCAGCAGCCCCGGACTAGACGCGAGCTACGAGCAGTACTTC. It encodes CASSPGLDASYEQYF.

The chain couples TRBV30 to TRBJ1-1; 7 bases are shared with TRBD1. V lost 4 bases and J lost 0; bases outside the gene matches: 2. The germline CDR1 and CDR2 sequences are GTSNPN and SVGIG (reference sequence). There are 13 residues in the CDR3. The CDR3 DNA sequence: TGTGCCTGGAAGGGGGCGGTGAACACTGAAGCTTTCTTT. It is translated as CAWKGAVNTEAFF. The full variable domain, its missing parts supplied by reference TRBV30 and TRBJ1-1, is SQTIHQWPATLVQPVGSPLSLECTVEGTSNPNLYWYRQAAGRGLQLLFYSVGIGQISSEVPQNLSASRPQDRQFILSSKKLLLSDSGFYLCAWKGAVNTEAFFGQGTRLTVV.